What follows are 5 T cell receptor beta chains derived from one specimen sequenced in a study of blood T cells in healthy people across ages. Combining a sample-barcoded 5' primer with a J-beta primer mix, a second PCR ran for about 7 to 11 cycles. TCRdb redid the calling of the 5' RACE reads with MiXCR, one entry per CDR3 protein. Of some 900,000 distinct CDR3 sequences listed, about 48% are singletons. Sequencing was carried out using blood. The source is a man between 25 and 39 years old in good health.

The J gene is TRBJ1-2, the V gene TRBV25-1; D might be TRBD1 (5 bases). The germline V gene encodes CDR1 MGHDK and CDR2 SYGVNS. V lost 8 bases and J lost 4, with 14 bases in between. CDR3 size: 13 residues. For the CDR3, the DNA is TGTGCCAGCGGGGGGGGACCGGTCTATGGCTACACCTTC. It encodes CASGGGPVYGYTF.

V gene TRBV7-2 combines with J gene TRBJ1-6, with a weak D call TRBD1 (5 bases). Germline CDR1 is SGHTA and CDR2 is FQGNSA. The CDR3 spans 14 residues. V lost 7 bases to trimming and J lost 8 bases, with 15 bases between them. The CDR3 protein is CASTLGQVHSPLHF. CDR3 nucleotide sequence: TGTGCCAGCACCCTGGGGCAGGTTCATTCACCCCTCCACTTT. Complete variable domain (other parts from reference TRBV7-2 and TRBJ1-6): GAGVSQSPSNKVTEKGKDVELRCDPISGHTALYWYRQSLGQGLEFLIYFQGNSAPDKSGLPSDRFSAERTGGSVSTLTIQRTQQEDSAVYLCASTLGQVHSPLHFGNGTRLTVT.

This chain connects TRBV4-2 to TRBJ1-2; D is ambiguous. The CDR3 loop spans 17 amino acids. V shed 1 base and J shed 0 bases, with 15 bases lying between them. In germline, CDR1 is LGHNA, CDR2 YNFKEQ. CDR3 in amino acids: CASSQGFGQRTNYGYTF. The CDR3 DNA reads TGTGCCAGCAGCCAAGGATTTGGGCAGCGAACTAACTATGGCTACACCTTC.

The sample holds a few counts of this clonotype. The V call is TRBV20-1, the J call TRBJ2-7, with 10 bases that match TRBD1. Per the germline V gene, CDR1 is DFQATT and CDR2 is SNEGSKA (reference sequence). V was pared by 6 bases and J by 3 bases, with 11 bases of the junction left unmatched. The CDR3 contains 15 residues. CDR3 sequence reads: CSAEPGTGALYEQYF. CDR3 sequence (DNA): TGCAGTGCCGAACCCGGGACAGGGGCCCTCTACGAGCAGTACTTC.

This clonotype was seen a few times. This chain links TRBV11-2 with TRBJ2-5; TRBD2 agrees at 9 bases. This CDR3 region has 15 residues. Trimming at V came to 5 bases and at J to 11 bases, leaving 15 bases not matched to a gene. Germline V CDR1 and CDR2: SGHAT, FQNNGV. CDR3 bases: TGTGCCAGCAGCCATCCCTCTAGCGGGGTCAGTTGGCAGTACTTC. It specifies CASSHPSSGVSWQYF.